This T cell receptor (beta chain) was identified in a study of cytomegalovirus exposure and HLA in healthy donors. Study outcomes and limitations: Most TCR sequences proved rare, with some public TCRs found in many donors. Some TCR beta chains (164 of them) were listed as cytomegalovirus-associated.

With regard to this clone: Antigen: not known.

The table came from immunoSEQ multiplex PCR; TCRdb's copy has only in-frame clones and leaves some out. The sample lists under 150,000 clones; almost 85% were seen once. V lost 0 bases to trimming and J lost 0 bases, with 7 bases between them. This CDR3 is 16 amino acids long. Germline CDR1 reads SGHRS; CDR2 reads YFSETQ. The origin of this receptor is a woman younger than 45 in good health and CMV-seronegative. V usage is TRBV5-1 and J usage is TRBJ1-6; D remains unclear. Specimen: PBMCs. The CDR3 is CASSLGLSSYNSPLHF. The DNA for the CDR3 is TGCGCCAGCAGCTTGGGACTTAGCTCCTATAATTCACCCCTCCACTTT.